This T cell receptor beta chain was obtained from a study of OX40 agonist ivuxolimab in advanced cancers. Study-wide results and caveats: CD4+ and CD8+ blood T cells expanded clonally by week 6 at 0.1 to 3.0 mg/kg.

This clone was counted only a few times. Its antigen is currently unknown. Trimming at V came to 5 bases and at J to 4 bases, leaving 4 bases not matched to a gene. This CDR3 has 13 amino acids. Looked up from germline, CDR1 is SGHVS and CDR2 is FNYEAQ. Repertoires were generated with immunoSEQ multiplex PCR, while TCRdb's copy carries only in-frame clones and drops some. This sample has fewer than 100,000 clones, with about four fifths found just once. The chain has TRBV7-6 and TRBJ1-2, with 7 bases aligning to TRBD1. The receptor's source is an adult with an advanced solid tumor such as melanoma, head and neck, liver or kidney cancer. The sample in question was CD4+ or CD8+ T cells sorted from blood, obtained in a trial of the OX40 agonist ivuxolimab. CDR3 in amino acids: CASSLDRAYGYTF. The CDR3 region has the DNA TGTGCCAGCAGCCTAGACAGGGCCTATGGCTACACCTTC. Full variable domain (remainder filled in from reference TRBV7-6 and TRBJ1-2): GAGVSQSPRYKVTKRGQDVALRCDPISGHVSLYWYRQALGQGPEFLTYFNYEAQQDKSGLPNDRFSAERPEGSISTLTIQRTEQRDSAMYRCASSLDRAYGYTFGSGTRLTVV.